This record covers a single T cell receptor (beta chain). What it binds is unknown. At one boundary the junction diverges from the germline segment, which might be a read error. Germline assignment: CDR1 SEHNR and CDR2 FQNEAQ (reference sequence). The CDR3 is made up of 12 amino acids. 13 Jbeta primers and 60 Vbeta primers were used for the PCR. Sequenced by immunoSEQ multiplex PCR; TCRdb stores in-frame clones only, minus some. The sample has approximately 100,000 clones; 70% to 80% are singletons. The sample belongs to a study of cytomegalovirus exposure and HLA in healthy donors. Whole-study results and caveats: Some 150 TCR beta chains were listed as cytomegalovirus-associated. Presence/absence analyses assumed roughly uniform sequencing depth across donors. According to a later analysis, most TCR beta chains associated with CMV appeared HLA-restricted.

The sample taken for sequencing was PBMCs. The chain combines TRBV7-9 with TRBJ1-4; no clear D gene. The receptor was isolated from a female donor in good health and CMV-seropositive. CDR3 loop: CSSSPTNDKLFF. The CDR3 DNA follows: TGTTCCAGCAGCCCCACTAATGACAAACTGTTTTTT.